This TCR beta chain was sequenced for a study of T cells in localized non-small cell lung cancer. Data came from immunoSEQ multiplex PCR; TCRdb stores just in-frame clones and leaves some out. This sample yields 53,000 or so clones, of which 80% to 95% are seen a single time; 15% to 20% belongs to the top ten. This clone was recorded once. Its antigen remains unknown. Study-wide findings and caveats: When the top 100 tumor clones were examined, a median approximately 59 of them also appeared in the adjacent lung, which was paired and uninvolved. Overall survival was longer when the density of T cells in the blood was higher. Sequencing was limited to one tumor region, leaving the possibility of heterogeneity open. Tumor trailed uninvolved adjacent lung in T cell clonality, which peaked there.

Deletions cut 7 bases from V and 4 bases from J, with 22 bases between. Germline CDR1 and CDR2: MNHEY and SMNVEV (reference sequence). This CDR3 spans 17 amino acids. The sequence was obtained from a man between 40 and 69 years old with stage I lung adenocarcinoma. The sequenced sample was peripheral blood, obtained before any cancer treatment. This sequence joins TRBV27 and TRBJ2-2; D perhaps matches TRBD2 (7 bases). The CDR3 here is CASNTRGAVGFTGELFF. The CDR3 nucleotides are TGTGCCAGCAATACCCGGGGGGCGGTCGGTTTCACCGGGGAGCTGTTTTTT.